What follows are 15 T cell receptor beta chains derived from one specimen sequenced in a study of naive and memory T cell subsets. Both TRBC1 and TRBC2 were covered by a beta constant-region primer of two equimolar oligonucleotides. Ligated cDNA was amplified by four rounds of PCR with nested alpha and beta constant-region primers and SP2. Each CDR3 protein is one row after TCRdb ran MiXCR on the UMI-ligation and nested PCR reads. The sample holds 8,500 to 10,000 distinct CDR3 sequences; 4.5% to 7% are singletons and the top ten take about 56%. Sequences were obtained from CD4+ TEMRA cells from blood. Subset defined: effector memory re-expressing CD45RA, CD45RA+ CD27-. Receptors originate from a human donor in good health.

This clonotype was seen ten or more times. The V call is TRBV6-5, the J call TRBJ1-6; D gene uncertain. CDR3 size: 16 residues. Per germline, CDR1 MNHEY and CDR2 SVGAGI. Deletions cut 1 base from V and 6 bases from J, with 13 bases between. The CDR3 DNA follows: TGTGCCAGCAGTTACTTTTCCATTTTGGGTAATTCACCCCTCCACTTT. Protein: CASSYFSILGNSPLHF.

This chain connects TRBV5-1 to TRBJ2-1; TRBD2 agrees at 11 bases. Germline V gene lookup returns CDR1 SGHRS and CDR2 YFSETQ. The CDR3 extends over 16 amino acids. The V segment lost 0 bases and the J segment 4 bases; nucleotides outside the gene matches: 3. CDR3 sequence: CASSLAWTSGYNEQFF. The DNA for the CDR3 is TGCGCCAGCAGCTTGGCGTGGACTAGCGGGTACAATGAGCAGTTCTTC.

This clonotype has a count of ten or more. V gene TRBV12-3 or TRBV12-4 combines with J gene TRBJ2-2, with D hard to call. The CDR3 runs to 12 residues. The germline V and J ends were trimmed by 6 bases and 9 bases, with 11 bases remaining between them. CDR3 protein: CASSLTGRELFF. The CDR3 DNA follows: TGTGCCAGCAGCCTCACGGGCCGGGAGCTGTTTTTT.

There are many counts of this clonotype. This chain uses TRBV12-3 or TRBV12-4 with TRBJ1-3; no clear D. The CDR3 consists of 14 residues. V was trimmed by 3 bases and J by 0 bases, leaving 6 bases between them. The CDR3 loop is CASSLVYSGNTIYF. CDR3 nucleotide sequence: TGTGCCAGCAGTTTGGTCTACTCTGGAAACACCATATATTTT.

This clonotype was seen at least ten times. The chain links TRBV25-1 to TRBJ2-2; 7 nucleotides agree with TRBD2. The V gene's germline CDR1 is MGHDK and CDR2 SYGVNS. The ends lost 4 bases at V and 4 bases at J; junction bases unmatched: 6. This CDR3 region has 15 residues. In DNA form, the CDR3 reads TGTGCCAGCAGTGTGGCTAGCGGACTCACCGGGGAGCTGTTTTTT. Protein sequence: CASSVASGLTGELFF.

The chain employs TRBV10-2 and TRBJ2-7; 7 bases align to TRBD2. The CDR3 runs 15 residues. With V trimmed by 4 bases and J by 4 bases, 10 bases remained unmatched. CDR1 is WSHSY, CDR2 SAAADI, per germline. The CDR3 sequence: CASSGAWGGSYEQYF. Here the CDR3 DNA reads TGCGCCAGCAGTGGGGCGTGGGGGGGATCTTACGAGCAGTACTTC.

The chain couples TRBV30 to TRBJ2-7; the D gene is possibly TRBD1 (5 bases). Trimming took off 4 bases at V and 2 bases at J, with 18 bases between the two ends. In germline, CDR1 is GTSNPN, CDR2 SVGIG (reference sequence). The CDR3 is 15 amino acids. This CDR3 reads CAWNGPGQPPYEQYF. For the CDR3, the DNA is TGTGCCTGGAATGGTCCTGGACAACCCCCCTACGAGCAGTACTTC.

This clonotype has a count of ten or more. The chain is built from TRBV11-3 and TRBJ2-3; D possibly matches TRBD1 or TRBD2 (5 bases each). Trimming removed 11 bases at V and 3 bases at J, with 18 bases between. The CDR3 is made up of 14 amino acids. Germline-derived CDR1 and CDR2 are SGHNT and YENEEA. The CDR3 region has the DNA TGTGCCCCTGCCAAGGGACCTGGGACAGATACGCAGTATTTT. Protein product: CAPAKGPGTDTQYF.

In its sample, this clonotype was seen many times. The rearrangement uses TRBV15 and TRBJ2-1; 10 positions match TRBD1. CDR1 and CDR2 from the germline V gene are LNHNV and YYDKDF (reference sequence). Trimming took 0 bases from V and 9 from J; bases not matched to a gene: 5. This CDR3 is built from 15 residues. Here the CDR3 DNA reads TGTGCCACCAGCAGAGAGACAGGGGGCATTTTTGAGCAGTTCTTC. Amino acids: CATSRETGGIFEQFF.

The table lists this clonotype with many counts. The chain combines TRBV7-6 with TRBJ2-7; TRBD2 matches 10 bases. V lost 4 bases to trimming and J lost 0 bases; unmatched junction nucleotides: 6. The CDR3 contains 16 residues. Germline V gives CDR1 SGHVS, CDR2 FNYEAQ. The CDR3 region has the DNA TGTGCCAGCAGCTCCCTAGCGGGAGTGATCTCCTACGAGCAGTACTTC. It is translated as CASSSLAGVISYEQYF. The entire variable domain, with the rest obtained from reference TRBV7-6 and TRBJ2-7, is as follows: GAGVSQSPRYKVTKRGQDVALRCDPISGHVSLYWYRQALGQGPEFLTYFNYEAQQDKSGLPNDRFSAERPEGSISTLTIQRTEQRDSAMYRCASSSLAGVISYEQYFGPGTRLTVT.

Sample share makes this clonotype medium-sized. Written as DNA, the CDR3 is TGTGCCAGCAGCTCCCTCCGGGGGCACAATGAGCAGTTCTTC. Protein product: CASSSLRGHNEQFF. The rearrangement joins TRBV11-2 to TRBJ2-1; TRBD1 or TRBD2 may be the D gene (6 bases each). This CDR3 region has 14 residues. V was shortened by 4 bases and J by 5 bases, with 12 bases between the two germline ends. CDR1 SGHAT and CDR2 FQNNGV come from the germline V gene.

This clonotype came up many times. CDR3: CASSPIAVGRGKLFF. CDR3 nucleotides: TGTGCCAGCAGCCCGATCGCAGTCGGTCGAGGAAAACTGTTTTTT. The V call is TRBV11-1, the J call TRBJ1-4; D unresolved. Trimming removed 5 bases at V and 10 bases at J, with 20 bases between. Germline lookup yields CDR1 SGHAT and CDR2 FQDESV (reference sequence). This CDR3 region has 15 residues.

This clonotype has at least ten counts. The chain carries TRBV20-1 and TRBJ2-1; 10 bases fit TRBD2. The V segment lost 6 bases and the J segment 7 bases; nucleotides outside the gene matches: 6. CDR3 size: 13 residues. Germline V gives CDR1 DFQATT, CDR2 SNEGSKA (reference sequence). The CDR3 nucleotides read TGCAGTGCGGGGCCGGGACTAGCGAATGAGCAGTTCTTC. Its protein is CSAGPGLANEQFF.

This clonotype was observed at least ten times. The V gene is TRBV29-1, the J gene TRBJ1-5; TRBD1 might be the D (5 bases). From germline, CDR1 is SQVTM and CDR2 ANQGSEA. The V gene lost 4 bases and the J gene lost 7 bases, with 14 bases spanning the gap. The CDR3 contains 13 residues. CDR3 DNA sequence: TGCAGCGTTGCCCAGGGTCTAGAGCAGCCCCAGCATTTT. It encodes CSVAQGLEQPQHF.

About this clonotype itself: A much larger clone lies a single base off, so this may be a read error. The CDR3, as DNA: TGTGCCAGCTCACCACCGGAGAAAGTGAACACTGAAGCTTTCTTT. As protein: CASSPPEKVNTEAFF. The rearrangement uses TRBV18 and TRBJ1-1; D gene ambiguous. CDR1 is KGHSH and CDR2 is LQKENI in the germline V gene. CDR3 size: 15 residues. The V end was cut by 0 bases, the J end by 0 bases, with 8 bases between.